This T cell receptor beta chain derives from a study of cytomegalovirus exposure and HLA in healthy donors. Study-level information: There were about 85 million unique TCRs (from HLA-typed donors) in an early data release. Points from the study as a whole: Later analysis suggested links between common viral pathogens and several top significant clusters. According to an earlier analysis, most TCR beta V segments yielded productive rearrangements about 87% or about 30% of the time.

Primers for the PCR totalled 60 Vbeta and 13 Jbeta. Only in-frame clones appear in the TCRdb table, and some are missing; sequencing was by immunoSEQ multiplex PCR. The sample has about 130,000 clones, approximately 79% seen once. A word on this clone: The antigen is undetermined.

The receptor was derived from a man aged 18 to 30 in good health and CMV-seropositive. The source material was PBMCs.

The CDR3 nucleotides are TGTGCCAGCTCGCTTAACAGGGATGAGGGCTACACCTTC. This encodes CASSLNRDEGYTF. V gene TRBV18 combines with J gene TRBJ1-2; D perhaps matches TRBD1 (6 bases). CDR1 and CDR2 (germline): KGHSH, LQKENI. This CDR3 has 13 residues. V was clipped by 6 bases and J by 8 bases, with 16 bases between them.